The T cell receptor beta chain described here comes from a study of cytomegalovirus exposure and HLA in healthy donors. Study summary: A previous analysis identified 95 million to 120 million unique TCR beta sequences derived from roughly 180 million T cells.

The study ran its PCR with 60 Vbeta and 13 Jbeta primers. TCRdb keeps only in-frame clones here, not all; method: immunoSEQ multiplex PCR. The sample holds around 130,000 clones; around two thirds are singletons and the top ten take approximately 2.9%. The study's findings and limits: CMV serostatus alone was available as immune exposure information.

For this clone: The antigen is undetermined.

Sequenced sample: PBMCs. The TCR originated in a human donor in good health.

CDR3 nucleotide sequence: TGTGCCAGTAGTTCACAGGCTTATAGCAATCAGCCCCAGCATTTT. It translates to CASSSQAYSNQPQHF. The chain carries TRBV19 and TRBJ1-5; D possibly corresponds to TRBD1 (5 bases). Per germline, CDR1 LNHDA and CDR2 SQIVND (reference sequence). The CDR3 covers 15 residues. V was clipped by 5 bases and J by 0 bases, with 11 bases between them.